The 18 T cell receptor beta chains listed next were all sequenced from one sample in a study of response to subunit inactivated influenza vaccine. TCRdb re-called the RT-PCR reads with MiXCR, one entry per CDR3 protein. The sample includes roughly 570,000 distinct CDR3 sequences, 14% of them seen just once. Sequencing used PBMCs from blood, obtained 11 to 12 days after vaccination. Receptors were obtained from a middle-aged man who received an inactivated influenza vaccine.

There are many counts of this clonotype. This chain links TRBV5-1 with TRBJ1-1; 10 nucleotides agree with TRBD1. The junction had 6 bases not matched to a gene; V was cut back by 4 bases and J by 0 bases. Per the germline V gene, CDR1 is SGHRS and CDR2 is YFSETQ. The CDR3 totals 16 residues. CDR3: CASSIRTGGMNTEAFF. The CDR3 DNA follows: TGCGCCAGCAGCATAAGGACAGGGGGTATGAACACTGAAGCTTTCTTT.

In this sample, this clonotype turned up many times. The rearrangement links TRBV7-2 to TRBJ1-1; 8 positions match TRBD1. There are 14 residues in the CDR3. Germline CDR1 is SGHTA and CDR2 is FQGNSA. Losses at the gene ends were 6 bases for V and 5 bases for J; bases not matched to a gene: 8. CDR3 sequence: CASSLQGARTEAFF. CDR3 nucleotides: TGTGCCAGCAGTCTCCAGGGGGCAAGGACTGAAGCTTTCTTT.

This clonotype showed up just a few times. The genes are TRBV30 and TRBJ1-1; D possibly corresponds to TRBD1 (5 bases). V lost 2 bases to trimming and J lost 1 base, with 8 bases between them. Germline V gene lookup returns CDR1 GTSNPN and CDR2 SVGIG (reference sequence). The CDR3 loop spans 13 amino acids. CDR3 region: CAWSHDRNTEAFF. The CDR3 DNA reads TGTGCCTGGAGTCACGACAGGAACACTGAAGCTTTCTTT. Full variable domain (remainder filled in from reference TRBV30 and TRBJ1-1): SQTIHQWPATLVQPVGSPLSLECTVEGTSNPNLYWYRQAAGRGLQLLFYSVGIGQISSEVPQNLSASRPQDRQFILSSKKLLLSDSGFYLCAWSHDRNTEAFFGQGTRLTVV.

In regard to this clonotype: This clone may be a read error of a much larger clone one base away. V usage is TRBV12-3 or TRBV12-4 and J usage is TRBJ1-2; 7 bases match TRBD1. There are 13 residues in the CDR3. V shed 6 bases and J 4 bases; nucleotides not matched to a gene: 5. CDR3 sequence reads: CASSLQGIYGYTF. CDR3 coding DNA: TGTGCCAGCAGCCTACAGGGGATCTATGGCTACACCTTC.

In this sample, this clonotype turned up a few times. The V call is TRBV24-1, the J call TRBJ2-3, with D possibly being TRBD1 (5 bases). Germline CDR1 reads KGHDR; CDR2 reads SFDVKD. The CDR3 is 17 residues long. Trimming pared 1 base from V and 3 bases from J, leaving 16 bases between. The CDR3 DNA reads TGTGCCACCAGTGATTTTGAAGGGGAAAGTAGGACAGATACGCAGTATTTT. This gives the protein CATSDFEGESRTDTQYF.

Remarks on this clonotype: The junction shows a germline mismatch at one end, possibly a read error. Written as DNA, the CDR3 is TGTGCCAGCAGCATAACTTCTGGGAGCGCTGAAGCTTTCTTT. Its protein is CASSITSGSAEAFF. This chain joins TRBV7-3 and TRBJ1-1; D is unresolved. In germline, CDR1 is SGHTA, CDR2 FQGTGA. This CDR3 region has 14 residues.

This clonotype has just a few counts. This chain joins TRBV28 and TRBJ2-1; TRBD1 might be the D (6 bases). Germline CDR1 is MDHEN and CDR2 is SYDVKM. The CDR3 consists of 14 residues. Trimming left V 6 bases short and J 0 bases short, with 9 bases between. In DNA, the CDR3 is TGTGCCAGCAGACAGGGAAACTCCTACAATGAGCAGTTCTTC. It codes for CASRQGNSYNEQFF.

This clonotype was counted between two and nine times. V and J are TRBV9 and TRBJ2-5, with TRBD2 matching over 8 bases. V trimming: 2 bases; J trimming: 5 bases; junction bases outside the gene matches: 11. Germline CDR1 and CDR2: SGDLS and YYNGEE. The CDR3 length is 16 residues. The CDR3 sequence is CASSVSGTRHQETQYF. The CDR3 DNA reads TGTGCCAGCAGCGTTTCCGGGACTAGACATCAGGAGACCCAGTACTTC. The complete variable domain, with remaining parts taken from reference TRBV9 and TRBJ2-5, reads DSGVTQTPKHLITATGQRVTLRCSPRSGDLSVYWYQQSLDQGLQFLIQYYNGEERAKGNILERFSAQQFPDLHSELNLSSLELGDSALYFCASSVSGTRHQETQYFGPGTRLLVL.

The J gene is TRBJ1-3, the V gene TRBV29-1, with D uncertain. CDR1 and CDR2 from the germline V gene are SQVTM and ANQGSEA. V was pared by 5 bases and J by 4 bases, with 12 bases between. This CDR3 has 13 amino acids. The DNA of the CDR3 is TGCAGCGTTTTCAGCTCAACCGGAAACACCATATATTTT. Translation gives CSVFSSTGNTIYF. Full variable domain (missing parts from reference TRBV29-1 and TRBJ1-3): SAVISQKPSRDICQRGTSLTIQCQVDSQVTMMFWYRQQPGQSLTLIATANQGSEATYESGFVIDKFPISRPNLTFSTLTVSNMSPEDSSIYLCSVFSSTGNTIYFGEGSWLTVV.

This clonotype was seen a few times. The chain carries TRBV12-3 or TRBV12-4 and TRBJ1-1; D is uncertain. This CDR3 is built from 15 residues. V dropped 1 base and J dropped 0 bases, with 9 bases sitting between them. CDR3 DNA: TGTGCCAGCAGTTTAGAGGTTCAATTGAACACTGAAGCTTTCTTT. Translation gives CASSLEVQLNTEAFF.

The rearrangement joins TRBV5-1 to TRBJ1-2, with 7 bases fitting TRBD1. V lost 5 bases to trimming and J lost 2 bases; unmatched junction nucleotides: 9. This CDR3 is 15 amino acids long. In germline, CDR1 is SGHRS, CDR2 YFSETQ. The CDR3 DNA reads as TGCGCCAGCAGACCAACAGGGGTCGTCAACTATGGCTACACCTTC. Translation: CASRPTGVVNYGYTF.

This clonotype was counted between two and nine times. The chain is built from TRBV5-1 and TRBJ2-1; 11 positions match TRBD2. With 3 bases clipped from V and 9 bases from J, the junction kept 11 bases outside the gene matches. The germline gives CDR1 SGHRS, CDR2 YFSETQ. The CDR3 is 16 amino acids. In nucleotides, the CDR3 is TGCGCCAGCAGCTGGTCCGGGACTAGCGGAACAGCTGAGCAGTTCTTC. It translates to CASSWSGTSGTAEQFF.

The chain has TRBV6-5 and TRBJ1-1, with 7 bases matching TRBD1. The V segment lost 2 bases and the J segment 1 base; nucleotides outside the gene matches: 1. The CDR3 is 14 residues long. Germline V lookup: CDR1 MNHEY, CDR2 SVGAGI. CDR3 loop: CASSYDRANTEAFF. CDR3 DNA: TGTGCCAGCAGTTACGACAGGGCGAACACTGAAGCTTTCTTT.

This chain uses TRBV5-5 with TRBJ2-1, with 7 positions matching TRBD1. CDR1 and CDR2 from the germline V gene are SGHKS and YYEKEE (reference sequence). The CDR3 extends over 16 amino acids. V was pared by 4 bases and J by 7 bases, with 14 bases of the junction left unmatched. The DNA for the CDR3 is TGTGCCAGCAGCCCGACAGGGACGCCCGGCGGAAATGAGCAGTTCTTC. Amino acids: CASSPTGTPGGNEQFF.

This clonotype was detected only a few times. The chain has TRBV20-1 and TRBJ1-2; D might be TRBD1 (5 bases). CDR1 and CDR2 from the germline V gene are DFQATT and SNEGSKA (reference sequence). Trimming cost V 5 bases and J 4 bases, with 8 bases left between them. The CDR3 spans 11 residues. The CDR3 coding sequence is TGCAGTGCTTCGGGACCCTATGGCTACACCTTC. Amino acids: CSASGPYGYTF.

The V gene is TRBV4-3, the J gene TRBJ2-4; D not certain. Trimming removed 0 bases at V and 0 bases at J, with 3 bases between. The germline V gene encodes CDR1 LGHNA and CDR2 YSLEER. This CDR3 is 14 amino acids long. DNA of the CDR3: TGCGCCAGCAGCCAAGAGGGAGCCAAAAACATTCAGTACTTC. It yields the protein CASSQEGAKNIQYF.

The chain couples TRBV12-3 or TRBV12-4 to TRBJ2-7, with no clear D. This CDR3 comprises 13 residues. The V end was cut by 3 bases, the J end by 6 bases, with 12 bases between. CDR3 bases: TGTGCCAGCAGTTTTTTGACACAAACCGAGCAGTACTTC. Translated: CASSFLTQTEQYF.

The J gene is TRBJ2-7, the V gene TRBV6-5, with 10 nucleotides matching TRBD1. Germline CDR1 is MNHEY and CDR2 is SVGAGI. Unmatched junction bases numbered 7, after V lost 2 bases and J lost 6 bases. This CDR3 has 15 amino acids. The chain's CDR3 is CASSYDRGQMVEQYF. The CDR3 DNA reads TGTGCCAGCAGTTACGACAGGGGGCAAATGGTCGAGCAGTACTTC.